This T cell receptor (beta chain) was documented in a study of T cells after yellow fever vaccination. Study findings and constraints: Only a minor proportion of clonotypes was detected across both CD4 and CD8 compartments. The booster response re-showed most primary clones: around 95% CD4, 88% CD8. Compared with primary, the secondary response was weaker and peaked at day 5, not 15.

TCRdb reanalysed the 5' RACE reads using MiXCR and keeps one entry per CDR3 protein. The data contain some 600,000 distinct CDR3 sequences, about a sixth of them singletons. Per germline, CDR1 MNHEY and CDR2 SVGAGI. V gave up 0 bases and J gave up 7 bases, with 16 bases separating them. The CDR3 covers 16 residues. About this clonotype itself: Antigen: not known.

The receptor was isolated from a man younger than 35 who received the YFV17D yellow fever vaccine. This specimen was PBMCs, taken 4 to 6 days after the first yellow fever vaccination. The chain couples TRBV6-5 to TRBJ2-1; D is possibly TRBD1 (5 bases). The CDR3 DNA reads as TGTGCCAGCAGTTACTCGACATACACAGGTGGGAATGAGCAGTTCTTC. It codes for CASSYSTYTGGNEQFF.